This passage covers 10 T cell receptor beta chains from one sample sequenced in a study of blood T cell repertoires in COVID-19. Libraries were prepared by immunoSEQ multiplex PCR; TCRdb keeps only in-frame clonotypes and omits some of them. This table holds roughly 200,000 clones, 80% to 90% found once. The specimen sequenced was peripheral blood. The receptor set was obtained from a man in his sixties who had recovered from COVID-19.

The CDR3: CASSLSASGNYEQYF. For the CDR3, the DNA is TGTGCCAGCAGCTTATCTGCTAGCGGGAACTACGAGCAGTACTTC. The chain carries TRBV7-2 and TRBJ2-7, with 9 bases fitting TRBD2. Trimming removed 2 bases from V and 3 bases from J; junction bases left unmatched: 5. This CDR3 spans 15 amino acids. CDR1 SGHTA and CDR2 FQGNSA come from the germline V gene.

This clone appeared a single time. The chain carries TRBV28 and TRBJ1-5; D remains ambiguous. Germline assignment: CDR1 MDHEN and CDR2 SYDVKM. The CDR3 covers 16 residues. The V end lost 5 bases, the J end lost 0 bases, and 14 bases lay between the germline ends. CDR3 in amino acids: CASSPYRVDSNQPQHF. Here the CDR3 DNA reads TGTGCCAGCAGTCCCTACCGGGTCGATAGCAATCAGCCCCAGCATTTT.

This chain's CDR3 is CASSSSPGDRQNEQFF. DNA for the CDR3: TGTGCCAGCAGCTCCAGCCCCGGGGACAGGCAAAATGAGCAGTTCTTC. The chain employs TRBV21-1 and TRBJ2-1; the table gives TRBD1 as D, unverified against the DNA. TRBV21-1 is recorded as a pseudogene. The CDR3 is made up of 16 amino acids.

The V and J genes are TRBV21-1 and TRBJ1-3; no DNA check was done on the table's D call, TRBD1. TRBV21-1 is described as a pseudogene. The CDR3 is 19 residues long. In DNA, the CDR3 is TGTGCCAGCGAAGATCCGCGGAAGGGACAGGACCACTCTGGAAACACCATATATTTT. Its translation: CASEDPRKGQDHSGNTIYF.

This clone was recorded only once. In DNA form, the CDR3 reads TGTGCCAGTAGTGGGGCGGGAGCTAGCACAGATACGCAGTATTTT. This codes for CASSGAGASTDTQYF. The chain couples TRBV19 to TRBJ2-3; 7 bases fit TRBD2. The CDR3 has 15 residues. Germline V gene sequence: CDR1 LNHDA, CDR2 SQIVND (reference sequence). V shed 5 bases, J shed 0 bases, and the junction held 5 bases outside the gene matches. Complete variable domain (other parts from reference TRBV19 and TRBJ2-3): DGGITQSPKYLFRKEGQNVTLSCEQNLNHDAMYWYRQDPGQGLRLIYYSQIVNDFQKGDIAEGYSVSREKKESFPLTVTSAQKNPTAFYLCASSGAGASTDTQYFGPGTRLTVL.

This clone was seen only once. V is TRBV6-6 and J is TRBJ1-5; TRBD1 matches 10 bases. Germline V gene lookup returns CDR1 MNHNY and CDR2 SVGAGI (reference sequence). Losses at the gene ends were 5 bases for V and 5 bases for J; bases not matched to a gene: 15. CDR3 length: 18 amino acids. The CDR3 region is CASSRDGGTGVGYQPQHF. DNA for the CDR3: TGTGCCAGCAGTCGCGATGGGGGGACAGGGGTGGGGTATCAGCCCCAGCATTTT.

This chain connects TRBV9 to TRBJ2-7; 9 bases map to TRBD2. Germline V gene data show CDR1 as SGDLS and CDR2 as YYNGEE. With V trimmed by 1 base and J by 7 bases, 6 bases remained unmatched. The CDR3 has 14 residues. This CDR3 is CASSVSSGSGEQYF. CDR3 DNA sequence: TGTGCCAGCAGCGTAAGTAGCGGGAGTGGGGAGCAGTACTTC.

The rearrangement links TRBV7-7 to TRBJ2-2; 8 bases are shared with TRBD2. J was trimmed by 4 bases and V by 5 bases; bases with no gene match: 3. The CDR3 loop spans 14 amino acids. Germline CDR1 SSHAT, CDR2 FNYEAQ (reference sequence). The CDR3 nucleotides read TGTGCCAGCAGCCCCACTAGCGGCACCGGGGAGCTGTTTTTT. Translated, it gives CASSPTSGTGELFF.

The chain combines TRBV15 with TRBJ2-3, with D tentatively TRBD2 (6 bases). CDR1 and CDR2 (germline): LNHNV, YYDKDF (reference sequence). There are 17 residues in the CDR3. Trimming took 1 base from V and 0 from J, leaving 14 bases between them. CDR3 protein: CATSRGEGGASTDTQYF. In DNA form, the CDR3 reads TGTGCCACCAGCAGAGGGGAAGGAGGGGCCAGCACAGATACGCAGTATTTT.

The chain recombines TRBV18 with TRBJ1-2; D gene uncertain. The V gene's germline CDR1 is KGHSH and CDR2 LQKENI. The CDR3 sequence is 13 residues long. V was trimmed by 2 bases and J by 6 bases, leaving 10 bases between them. Here the CDR3 reads CASSPGGSDGYTF. The CDR3, as DNA: TGTGCCAGCTCACCAGGTGGAAGCGATGGCTACACCTTC.